The T cell receptor (beta chain) described here comes from a study of identical twins. Overall study findings and caveats: In cord blood, abundant beta clonotypes had fewer insertions; memory showed no trend. Researchers caution that invariant MAIT and iNKT cells could partly confound zero-insertion analyses. Alpha sequences out of frame and shared by twins had excess low generation probability.

This clonotype was observed many times. Its specificity is not known. Trimming took 4 bases from V and 0 from J; bases not matched to a gene: 7. The CDR3 runs 18 residues. TCRdb independently ran MiXCR on the 5' RACE reads; one entry per CDR3 protein. This table holds around 250,000 distinct CDR3 sequences, about 8.9% found once. These data also formed part of another study, on yellow fever vaccine responses in identical twins.

This receptor was taken from a woman younger than 30 in good health. V usage is TRBV12-3 or TRBV12-4 and J usage is TRBJ2-1; 12 nucleotides agree with TRBD2. Sequencing was done on a sample of CD8+ T cells sorted from blood. DNA for the CDR3: TGTGCCAGCAGTTCGGGACTAGCGGGCCTTAGCTCCTACAATGAGCAGTTCTTC. This sequence encodes CASSSGLAGLSSYNEQFF.